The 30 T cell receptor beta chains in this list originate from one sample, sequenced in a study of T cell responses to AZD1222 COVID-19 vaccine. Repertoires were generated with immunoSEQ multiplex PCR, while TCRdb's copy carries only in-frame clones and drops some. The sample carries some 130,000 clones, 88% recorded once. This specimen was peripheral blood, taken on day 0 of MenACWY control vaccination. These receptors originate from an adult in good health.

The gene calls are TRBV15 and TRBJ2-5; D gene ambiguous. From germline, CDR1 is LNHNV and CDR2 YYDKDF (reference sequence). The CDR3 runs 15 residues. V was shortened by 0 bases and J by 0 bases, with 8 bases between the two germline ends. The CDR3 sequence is CATSRELQNQETQYF. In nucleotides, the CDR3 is TGTGCCACCAGCAGAGAACTGCAGAACCAAGAGACCCAGTACTTC.

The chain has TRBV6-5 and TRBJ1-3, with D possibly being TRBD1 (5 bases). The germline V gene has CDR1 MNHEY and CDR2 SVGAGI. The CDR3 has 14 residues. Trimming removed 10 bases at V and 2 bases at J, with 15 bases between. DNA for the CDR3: TGTGCCACATCAAGGGGTTTAGCTGGAAACACCATATATTTT. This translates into CATSRGLAGNTIYF.

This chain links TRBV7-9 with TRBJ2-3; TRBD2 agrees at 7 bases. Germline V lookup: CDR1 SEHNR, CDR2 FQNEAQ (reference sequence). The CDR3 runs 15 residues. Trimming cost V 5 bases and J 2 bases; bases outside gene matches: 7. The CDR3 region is CASSPRLADTDTQYF. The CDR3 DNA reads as TGTGCCAGCAGCCCCAGGCTAGCGGACACAGATACGCAGTATTTT.

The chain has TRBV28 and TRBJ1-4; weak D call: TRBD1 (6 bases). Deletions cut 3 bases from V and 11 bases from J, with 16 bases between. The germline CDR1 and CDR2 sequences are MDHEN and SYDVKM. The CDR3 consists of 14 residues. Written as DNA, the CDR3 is TGTGCCAGCAGTTTGTACACCGGGGGCCAGAAACTGTTTTTT. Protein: CASSLYTGGQKLFF.

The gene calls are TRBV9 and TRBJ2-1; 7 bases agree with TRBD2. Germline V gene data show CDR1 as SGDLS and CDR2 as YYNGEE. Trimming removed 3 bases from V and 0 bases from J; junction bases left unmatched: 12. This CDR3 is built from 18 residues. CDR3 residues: CASSAPPSGGSSYNEQFF. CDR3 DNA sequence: TGTGCCAGCAGCGCCCCACCCTCCGGGGGGAGCTCCTACAATGAGCAGTTCTTC.

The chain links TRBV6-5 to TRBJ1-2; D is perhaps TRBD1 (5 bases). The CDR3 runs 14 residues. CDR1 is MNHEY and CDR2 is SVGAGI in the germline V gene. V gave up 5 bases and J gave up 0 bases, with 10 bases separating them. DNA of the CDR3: TGTGCCAGCAGTCGGGACGGAACTAACTATGGCTACACCTTC. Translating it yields CASSRDGTNYGYTF.

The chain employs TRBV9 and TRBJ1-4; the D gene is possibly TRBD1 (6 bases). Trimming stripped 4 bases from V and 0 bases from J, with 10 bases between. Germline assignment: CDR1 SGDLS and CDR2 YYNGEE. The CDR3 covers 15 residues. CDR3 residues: CASSPDRPTNEKLFF. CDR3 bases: TGTGCCAGCAGCCCGGACAGACCAACTAATGAAAAACTGTTTTTT.

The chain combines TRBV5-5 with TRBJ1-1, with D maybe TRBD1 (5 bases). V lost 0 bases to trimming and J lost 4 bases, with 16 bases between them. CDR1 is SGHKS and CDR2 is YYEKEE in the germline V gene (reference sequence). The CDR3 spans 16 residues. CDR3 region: CASSLALGPQPTEAFF. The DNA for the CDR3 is TGTGCCAGCAGCTTGGCCCTGGGGCCACAACCCACTGAAGCTTTCTTT. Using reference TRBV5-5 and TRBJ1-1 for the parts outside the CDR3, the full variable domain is DAGVTQSPTHLIKTRGQQVTLRCSPISGHKSVSWYQQVLGQGPQFIFQYYEKEERGRGNFPDRFSARQFPNYSSELNVNALLLGDSALYLCASSLALGPQPTEAFFGQGTRLTVV.

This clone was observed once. The CDR3: CASSVDPFNTGELFF. The DNA for the CDR3 is TGTGCCAGCAGCGTAGATCCTTTTAACACCGGGGAGCTGTTTTTT. This chain links TRBV9 with TRBJ2-2; unclear D gene. Trimming pared 0 bases from V and 2 bases from J, leaving 8 bases between. The CDR3 consists of 15 residues. The germline V gene encodes CDR1 SGDLS and CDR2 YYNGEE. The complete variable domain, with remaining parts taken from reference TRBV9 and TRBJ2-2, reads DSGVTQTPKHLITATGQRVTLRCSPRSGDLSVYWYQQSLDQGLQFLIQYYNGEERAKGNILERFSAQQFPDLHSELNLSSLELGDSALYFCASSVDPFNTGELFFGEGSRLTVL.

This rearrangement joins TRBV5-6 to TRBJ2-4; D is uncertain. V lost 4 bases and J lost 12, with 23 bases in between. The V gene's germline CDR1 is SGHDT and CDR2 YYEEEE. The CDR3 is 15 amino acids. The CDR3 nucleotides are TGTGCCAGCAGCACAAACGCCGGGCTTAAAGGTAGTCAGTACTTC. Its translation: CASSTNAGLKGSQYF.

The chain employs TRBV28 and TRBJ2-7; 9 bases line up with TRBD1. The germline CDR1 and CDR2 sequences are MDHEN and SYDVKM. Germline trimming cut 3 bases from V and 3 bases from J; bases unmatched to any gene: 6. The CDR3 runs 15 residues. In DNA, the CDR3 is TGTGCCAGCAGTTTCCAGACAGGGGGGGGCTACGAGCAGTACTTC. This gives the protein CASSFQTGGGYEQYF.

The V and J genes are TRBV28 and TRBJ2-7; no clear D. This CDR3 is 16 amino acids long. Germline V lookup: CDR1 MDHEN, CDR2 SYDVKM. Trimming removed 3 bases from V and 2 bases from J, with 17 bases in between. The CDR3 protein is CASSFFTRSTTYEQYF. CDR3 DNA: TGTGCCAGCAGTTTTTTTACACGGAGTACCACCTACGAGCAGTACTTC.

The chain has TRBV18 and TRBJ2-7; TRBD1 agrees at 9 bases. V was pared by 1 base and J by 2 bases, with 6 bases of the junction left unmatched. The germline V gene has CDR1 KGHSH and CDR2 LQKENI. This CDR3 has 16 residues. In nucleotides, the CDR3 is TGTGCCAGCTCACCACTCGCACAGGGGGCTGCCTACGAGCAGTACTTC. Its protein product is CASSPLAQGAAYEQYF.

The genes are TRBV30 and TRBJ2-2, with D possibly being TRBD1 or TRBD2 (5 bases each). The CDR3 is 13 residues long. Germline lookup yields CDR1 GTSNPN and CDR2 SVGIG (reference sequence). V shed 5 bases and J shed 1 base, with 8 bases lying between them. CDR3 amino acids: CAWEGKNTGELFF. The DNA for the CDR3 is TGTGCCTGGGAGGGGAAGAACACCGGGGAGCTGTTTTTT. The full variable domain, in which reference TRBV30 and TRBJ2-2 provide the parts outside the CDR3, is SQTIHQWPATLVQPVGSPLSLECTVEGTSNPNLYWYRQAAGRGLQLLFYSVGIGQISSEVPQNLSASRPQDRQFILSSKKLLLSDSGFYLCAWEGKNTGELFFGEGSRLTVL.

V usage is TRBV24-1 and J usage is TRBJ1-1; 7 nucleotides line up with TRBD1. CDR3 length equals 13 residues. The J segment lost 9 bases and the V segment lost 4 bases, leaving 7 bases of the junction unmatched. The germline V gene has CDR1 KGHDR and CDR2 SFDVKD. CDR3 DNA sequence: TGTGCCACCAGTGACGTACAGGGGAATCAAGCTTTCTTT. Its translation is CATSDVQGNQAFF.

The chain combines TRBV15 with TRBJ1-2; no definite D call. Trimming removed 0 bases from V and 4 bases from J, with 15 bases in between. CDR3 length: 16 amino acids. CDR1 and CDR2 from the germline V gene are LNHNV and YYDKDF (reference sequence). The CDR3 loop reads CATSREPTPRLYGYTF. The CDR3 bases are TGTGCCACCAGCAGAGAGCCGACCCCGCGCCTCTATGGCTACACCTTC.

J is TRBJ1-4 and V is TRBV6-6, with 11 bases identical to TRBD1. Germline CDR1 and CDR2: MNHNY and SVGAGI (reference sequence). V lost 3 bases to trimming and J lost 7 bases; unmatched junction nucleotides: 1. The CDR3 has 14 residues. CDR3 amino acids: CASSYGTGGEKLFF. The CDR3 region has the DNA TGTGCCAGCAGTTATGGGACAGGGGGTGAAAAACTGTTTTTT.

CDR3 sequence reads: CASMRDRAMYEQYF. Written as DNA, the CDR3 is TGTGCCAGCATGAGGGACAGGGCGATGTACGAGCAGTACTTC. The V gene is TRBV2, the J gene TRBJ2-7; 9 bases agree with TRBD1. CDR1 and CDR2 from the germline V gene are SNHLY and FYNNEI. The ends lost 7 bases at V and 4 bases at J; junction bases unmatched: 8. The CDR3 length is 14 residues.

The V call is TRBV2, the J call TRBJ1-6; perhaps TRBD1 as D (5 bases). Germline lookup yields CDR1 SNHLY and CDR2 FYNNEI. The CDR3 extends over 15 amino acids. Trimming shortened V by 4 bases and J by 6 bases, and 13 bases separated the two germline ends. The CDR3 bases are TGTGCCAGCAGTGGCGAGGGGTCGGGTAATTCACCCCTCCACTTT. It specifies CASSGEGSGNSPLHF.

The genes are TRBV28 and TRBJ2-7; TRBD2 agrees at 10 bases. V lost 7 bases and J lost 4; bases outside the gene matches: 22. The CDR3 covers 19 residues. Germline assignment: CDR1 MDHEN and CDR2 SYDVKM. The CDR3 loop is CASMTPGLAGAILSYEQYF. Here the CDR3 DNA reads TGTGCCAGCATGACGCCGGGGCTAGCGGGAGCGATCCTCTCTTACGAGCAGTACTTC.

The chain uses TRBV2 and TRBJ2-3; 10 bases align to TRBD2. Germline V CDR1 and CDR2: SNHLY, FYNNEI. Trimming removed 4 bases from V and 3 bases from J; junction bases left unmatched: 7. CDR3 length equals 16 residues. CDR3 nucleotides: TGTGCCAGCAGTGTACCTAGCGGGAGAGAGACAGATACGCAGTATTTT. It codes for CASSVPSGRETDTQYF.

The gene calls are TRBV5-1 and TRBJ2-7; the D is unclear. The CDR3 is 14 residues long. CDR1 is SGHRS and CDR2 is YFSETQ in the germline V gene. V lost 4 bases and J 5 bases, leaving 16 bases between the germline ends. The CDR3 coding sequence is TGCGCCAGCAGCCGCGCTGTGGAGTTAGACGAGCAGTACTTC. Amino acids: CASSRAVELDEQYF.

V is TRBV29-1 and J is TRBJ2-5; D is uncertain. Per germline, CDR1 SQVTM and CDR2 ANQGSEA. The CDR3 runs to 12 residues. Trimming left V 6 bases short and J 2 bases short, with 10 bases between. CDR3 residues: CSVSGPQETQYF. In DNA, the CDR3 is TGCAGCGTCTCCGGGCCTCAAGAGACCCAGTACTTC.

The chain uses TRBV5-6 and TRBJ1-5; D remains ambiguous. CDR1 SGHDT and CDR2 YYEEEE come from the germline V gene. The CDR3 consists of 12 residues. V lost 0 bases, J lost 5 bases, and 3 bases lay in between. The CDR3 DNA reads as TGTGCCAGCAGCTTGGGGTATCAGCCCCAGCATTTT. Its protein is CASSLGYQPQHF.

CDR3: CASSDHRLSNQPQHF. CDR3 DNA sequence: TGTGCCAGCAGTGACCATAGGTTAAGCAATCAGCCCCAGCATTTT. The genes are TRBV2 and TRBJ1-5; D not resolved. V gave up 3 bases and J gave up 1 base, with 10 bases separating them. Germline-derived CDR1 and CDR2 are SNHLY and FYNNEI. CDR3 length: 15 residues.

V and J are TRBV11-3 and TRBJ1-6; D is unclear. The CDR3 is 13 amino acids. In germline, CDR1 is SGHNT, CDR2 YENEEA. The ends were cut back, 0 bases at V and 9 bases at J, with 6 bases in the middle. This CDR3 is CASSLEYTSPLHF. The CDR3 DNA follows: TGTGCCAGCAGCTTAGAATACACTTCACCCCTCCACTTT.

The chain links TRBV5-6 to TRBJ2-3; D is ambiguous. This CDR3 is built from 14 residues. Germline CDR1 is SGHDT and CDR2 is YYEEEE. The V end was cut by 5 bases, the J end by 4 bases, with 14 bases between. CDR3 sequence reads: CASSFGPGPDTQYF. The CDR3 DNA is TGTGCCAGCAGTTTCGGCCCGGGCCCAGATACGCAGTATTTT.

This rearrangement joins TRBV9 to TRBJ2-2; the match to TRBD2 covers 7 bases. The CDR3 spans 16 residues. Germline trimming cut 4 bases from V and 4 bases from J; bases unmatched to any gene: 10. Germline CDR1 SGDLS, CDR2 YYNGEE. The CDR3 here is CASSPHLGEGTGELFF. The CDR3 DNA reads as TGTGCCAGCAGCCCCCACCTAGGGGAGGGCACCGGGGAGCTGTTTTTT.

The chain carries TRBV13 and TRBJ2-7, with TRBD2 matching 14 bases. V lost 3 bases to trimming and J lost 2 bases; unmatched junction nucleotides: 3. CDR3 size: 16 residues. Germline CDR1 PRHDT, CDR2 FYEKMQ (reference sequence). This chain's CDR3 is CASSLRLAGGAYEQYF. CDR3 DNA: TGTGCCAGCAGCTTGAGACTAGCGGGAGGGGCCTACGAGCAGTACTTC.

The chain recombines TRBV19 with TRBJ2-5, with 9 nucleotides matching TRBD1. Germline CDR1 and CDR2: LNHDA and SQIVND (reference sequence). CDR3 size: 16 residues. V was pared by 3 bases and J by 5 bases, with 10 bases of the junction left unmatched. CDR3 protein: CASSIEGTGGGETQYF. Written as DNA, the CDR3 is TGTGCCAGTAGTATTGAGGGCACAGGGGGCGGGGAGACCCAGTACTTC.